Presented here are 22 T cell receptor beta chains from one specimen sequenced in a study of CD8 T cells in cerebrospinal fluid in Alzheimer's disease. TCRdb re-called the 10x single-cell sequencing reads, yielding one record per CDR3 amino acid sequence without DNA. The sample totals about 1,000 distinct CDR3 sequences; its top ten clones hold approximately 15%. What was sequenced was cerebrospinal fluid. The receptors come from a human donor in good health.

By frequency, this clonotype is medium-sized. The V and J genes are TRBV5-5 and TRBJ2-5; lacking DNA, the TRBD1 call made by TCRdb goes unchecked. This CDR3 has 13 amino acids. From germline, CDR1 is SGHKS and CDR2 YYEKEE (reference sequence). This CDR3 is CASSRQEQETQYF.

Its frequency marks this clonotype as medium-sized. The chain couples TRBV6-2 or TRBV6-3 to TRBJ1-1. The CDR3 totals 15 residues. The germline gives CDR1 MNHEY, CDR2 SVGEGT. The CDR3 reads CASREGPPLNTEAFF.

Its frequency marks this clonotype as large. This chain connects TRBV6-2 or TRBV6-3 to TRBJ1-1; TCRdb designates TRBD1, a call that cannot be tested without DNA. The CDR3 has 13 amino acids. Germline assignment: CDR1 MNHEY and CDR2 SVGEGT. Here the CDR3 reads CASSFDRDTEAFF.

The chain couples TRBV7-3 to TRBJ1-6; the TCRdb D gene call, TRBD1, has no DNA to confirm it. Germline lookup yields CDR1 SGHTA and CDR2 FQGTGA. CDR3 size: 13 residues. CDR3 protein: CASSLGPNSPLHF.

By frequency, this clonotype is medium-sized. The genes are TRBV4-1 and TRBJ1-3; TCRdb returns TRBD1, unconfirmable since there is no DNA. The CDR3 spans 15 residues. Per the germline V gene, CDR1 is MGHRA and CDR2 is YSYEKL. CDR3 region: CASSQAPGGGNTIYF.

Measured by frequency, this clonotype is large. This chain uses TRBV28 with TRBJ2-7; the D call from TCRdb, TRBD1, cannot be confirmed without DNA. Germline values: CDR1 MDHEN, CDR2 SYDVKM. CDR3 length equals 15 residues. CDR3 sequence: CASSYPGQATYEQYF.

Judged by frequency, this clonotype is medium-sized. The chain's CDR3 is CASSPPRPNNEQFF. The chain joins TRBV18 to TRBJ2-1. Germline V lookup: CDR1 KGHSH, CDR2 LQKENI. CDR3 length: 14 amino acids.

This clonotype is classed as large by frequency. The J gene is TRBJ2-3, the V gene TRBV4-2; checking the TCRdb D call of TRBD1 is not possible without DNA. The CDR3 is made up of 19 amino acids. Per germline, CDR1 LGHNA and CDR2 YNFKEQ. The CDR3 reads CASSPSTGSDSHLTDTQYF.

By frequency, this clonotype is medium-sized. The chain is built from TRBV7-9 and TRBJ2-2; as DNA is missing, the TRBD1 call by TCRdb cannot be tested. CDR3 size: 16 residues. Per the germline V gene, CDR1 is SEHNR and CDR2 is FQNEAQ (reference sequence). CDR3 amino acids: CASSPYRGRHTGELFF.

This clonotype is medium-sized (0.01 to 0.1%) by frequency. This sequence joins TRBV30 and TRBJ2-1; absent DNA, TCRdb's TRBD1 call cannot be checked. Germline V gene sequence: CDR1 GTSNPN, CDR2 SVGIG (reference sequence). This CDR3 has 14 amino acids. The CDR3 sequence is CAWSPGGAGNEQFF. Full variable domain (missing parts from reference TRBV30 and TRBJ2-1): SQTIHQWPATLVQPVGSPLSLECTVEGTSNPNLYWYRQAAGRGLQLLFYSVGIGQISSEVPQNLSASRPQDRQFILSSKKLLLSDSGFYLCAWSPGGAGNEQFFGPGTRLTVL.

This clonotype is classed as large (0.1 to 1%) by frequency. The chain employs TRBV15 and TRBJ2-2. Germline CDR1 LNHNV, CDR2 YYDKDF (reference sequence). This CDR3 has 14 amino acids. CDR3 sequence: CATSRDVGTGELFF.

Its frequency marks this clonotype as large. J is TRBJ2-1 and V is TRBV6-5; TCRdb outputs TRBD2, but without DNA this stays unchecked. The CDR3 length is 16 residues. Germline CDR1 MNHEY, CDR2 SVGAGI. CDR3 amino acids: CASKRRGGAIGYEQFF.

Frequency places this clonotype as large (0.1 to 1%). CDR3 loop: CSVGQGNQPQHF. The J gene is TRBJ1-5, the V gene TRBV29-1; TCRdb outputs TRBD1, but without DNA this stays unchecked. The germline gives CDR1 SQVTM, CDR2 ANQGSEA. CDR3 size: 12 residues.

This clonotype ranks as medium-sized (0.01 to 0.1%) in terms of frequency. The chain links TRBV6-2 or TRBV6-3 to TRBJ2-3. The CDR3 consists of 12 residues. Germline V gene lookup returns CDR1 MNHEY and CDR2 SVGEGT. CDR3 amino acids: CASSGSTDTQYF.

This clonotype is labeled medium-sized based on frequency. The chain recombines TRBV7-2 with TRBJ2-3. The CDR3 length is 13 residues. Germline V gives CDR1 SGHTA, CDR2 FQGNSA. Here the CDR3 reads CASSISRQDTQYF.

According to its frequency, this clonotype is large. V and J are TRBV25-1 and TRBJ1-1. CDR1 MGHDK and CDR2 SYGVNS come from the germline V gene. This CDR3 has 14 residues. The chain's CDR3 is CASSEFGRNTEAFF.

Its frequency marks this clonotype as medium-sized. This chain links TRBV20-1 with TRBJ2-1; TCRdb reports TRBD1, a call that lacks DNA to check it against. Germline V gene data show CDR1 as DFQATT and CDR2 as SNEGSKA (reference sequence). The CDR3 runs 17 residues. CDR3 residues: CSARLMGADLTYNEQFF.

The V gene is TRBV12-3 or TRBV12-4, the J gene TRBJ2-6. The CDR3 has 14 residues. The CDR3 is CASSLSSGANVLTF.

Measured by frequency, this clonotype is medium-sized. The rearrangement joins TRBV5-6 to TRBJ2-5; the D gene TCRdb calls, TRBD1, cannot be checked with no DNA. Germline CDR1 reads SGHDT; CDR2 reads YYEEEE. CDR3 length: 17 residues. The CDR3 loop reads CASSLTHPVGARETQYF. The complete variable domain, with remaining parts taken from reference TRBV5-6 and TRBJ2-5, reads DAGVTQSPTHLIKTRGQQVTLRCSPKSGHDTVSWYQQALGQGPQFIFQYYEEEERQRGNFPDRFSGHQFPNYSSELNVNALLLGDSALYLCASSLTHPVGARETQYFGPGTRLLVL.

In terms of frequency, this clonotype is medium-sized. This chain's CDR3 is CASSLGPNNYGYTF. This rearrangement joins TRBV7-2 to TRBJ1-2. The germline V gene has CDR1 SGHTA and CDR2 FQGNSA. CDR3 length: 14 amino acids.

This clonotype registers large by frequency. CDR3 in amino acids: CASSLGGVTYEQYF. The J gene is TRBJ2-7, the V gene TRBV7-8; without DNA, the TCRdb call of TRBD1 cannot be checked. The CDR3 consists of 14 residues. CDR1 and CDR2 (germline): SGHVS, FQNEAQ.

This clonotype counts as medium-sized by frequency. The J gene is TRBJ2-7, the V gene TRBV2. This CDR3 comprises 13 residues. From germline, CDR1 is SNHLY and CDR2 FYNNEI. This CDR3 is CASSVGLTYEQYF.